A selection of T cell receptor beta chains follows, all from one sample in a study of T cell responses to AZD1222 COVID-19 vaccine. Data came from immunoSEQ multiplex PCR; TCRdb stores just in-frame clones and leaves some out. The sample holds 200,000 or so clones, 85% to 90% seen once. Sequencing was performed on peripheral blood, taken on day 0 of AZD1222 vaccination. These receptors were collected from an adult in good health. CDR3s include the opening cysteine and the closing phenylalanine or tryptophan. D genes are given only for firm matches.

J gene: TRBJ2-2; V gene: TRBV29-1; D gene: NA; CDR3 protein: CSARGGGELFF; CDR3 DNA: TGCAGCGCCCGGGGAGGCGGGGAGCTGTTTTTT
J gene: TRBJ1-2; V gene: TRBV19; D gene: NA; CDR3 protein: CASSIGIWRYGYTF; CDR3 DNA: TGTGCCAGTAGTATAGGTATTTGGCGGTATGGCTACACCTTC
J gene: TRBJ2-6; V gene: TRBV27; D gene: TRBD1; CDR3 protein: CASSRDRGPSGANVLTF; CDR3 DNA: TGTGCCAGCAGTAGGGACAGGGGGCCCTCTGGGGCCAACGTCCTGACTTTC
J gene: TRBJ2-1; V gene: TRBV6-5; D gene: NA; CDR3 protein: CASRPGTFYNEQFF; CDR3 DNA: TGTGCCAGCAGACCAGGGACTTTCTACAATGAGCAGTTCTTC
J gene: TRBJ1-3; V gene: TRBV5-4; D gene: NA; CDR3 protein: CASSFGFSSGNTIYF; CDR3 DNA: TGTGCCAGCAGCTTTGGGTTTAGCTCTGGAAACACCATATATTTT
J gene: TRBJ2-3; V gene: TRBV11-1; D gene: TRBD1; CDR3 protein: CASSLGQGASTDTQYF; CDR3 DNA: TGTGCCAGCAGCTTAGGGCAGGGGGCGAGCACAGATACGCAGTATTTT
J gene: TRBJ2-3; V gene: TRBV7-2; D gene: TRBD1; CDR3 protein: CASSPRQGSDTQYF; CDR3 DNA: TGTGCCAGCAGCCCCCGACAGGGGTCAGATACGCAGTATTTT
J gene: TRBJ1-1; V gene: TRBV24-1; D gene: NA; CDR3 protein: CATSDGPGRYTEAFF; CDR3 DNA: TGTGCCACCAGTGATGGACCCGGGAGGTACACTGAAGCTTTCTTT
J gene: TRBJ1-2; V gene: TRBV5-1; D gene: NA; CDR3 protein: CASSLVDSTSGGYTF; CDR3 DNA: TGCGCCAGCAGCTTGGTGGACAGCACTTCGGGGGGCTACACCTTC
J gene: TRBJ1-1; V gene: TRBV7-8; D gene: TRBD1; CDR3 protein: CASSLEGAVVSRGAF; CDR3 DNA: TGTGCCAGCAGCTTAGAGGGGGCCGTGGTGAGCCGCGGGGCTTTT
J gene: TRBJ2-7; V gene: TRBV7-9; D gene: NA; CDR3 protein: CASSFQTGGPYEQYF; CDR3 DNA: TGTGCCAGCAGCTTCCAGACCGGAGGGCCCTACGAGCAGTACTTC
J gene: TRBJ1-5; V gene: TRBV7-6; D gene: NA; CDR3 protein: CASSLELGFRQPQHF; CDR3 DNA: TGTGCCAGCAGCTTAGAGTTGGGGTTTCGTCAGCCCCAGCATTTT
J gene: TRBJ1-5; V gene: TRBV30; D gene: NA; CDR3 protein: CAWRKPGTPQHF; CDR3 DNA: TGTGCCTGGAGGAAGCCAGGGACGCCCCAGCATTTT
J gene: TRBJ1-1; V gene: TRBV6-5; D gene: NA; CDR3 protein: CASSTRLGNTEAFF; CDR3 DNA: TGTGCCAGCAGCACAAGACTAGGGAACACTGAAGCTTTCTTT
J gene: TRBJ1-1; V gene: TRBV7-2; D gene: NA; CDR3 protein: CASSLVGGATEAFF; CDR3 DNA: TGTGCCAGCAGCTTAGTAGGAGGGGCCACTGAAGCTTTCTTT
J gene: TRBJ2-2; V gene: TRBV2; D gene: NA; CDR3 protein: CASRYTGELFF; CDR3 DNA: TGTGCCAGCAGATACACCGGGGAGCTGTTTTTT
J gene: TRBJ1-3; V gene: TRBV7-6; D gene: NA; CDR3 protein: CASSPRVGDYSGNTIYF; CDR3 DNA: TGTGCCAGCAGCCCGAGGGTCGGGGACTACTCTGGAAACACCATATATTTT
J gene: TRBJ1-5; V gene: TRBV9; D gene: TRBD1; CDR3 protein: CASSQGAQGNQPQHF; CDR3 DNA: TGTGCCAGCAGCCAGGGGGCGCAAGGCAATCAGCCCCAGCATTTT
J gene: TRBJ1-2; V gene: TRBV28; D gene: NA; CDR3 protein: CASSPGSYGYTF; CDR3 DNA: TGTGCCAGCAGTCCGGGGAGTTATGGCTACACCTTC
J gene: TRBJ1-2; V gene: TRBV7-3; D gene: NA; CDR3 protein: CASSLVGGSSPYGYTF; CDR3 DNA: TGTGCCAGCAGCTTAGTAGGGGGGTCCAGCCCCTATGGCTACACCTTC
J gene: TRBJ1-2; V gene: TRBV12-3/TRBV12-4; D gene: TRBD1; CDR3 protein: CASSPGTGKGYTF; CDR3 DNA: TGTGCCAGCAGTCCTGGGACAGGGAAAGGCTACACCTTC
J gene: TRBJ1-6; V gene: TRBV6-5; D gene: TRBD1; CDR3 protein: CASSTGGRRNSPLHF; CDR3 DNA: TGTGCCAGCAGTACAGGGGGGCGGCGCAATTCACCCCTCCACTTT
J gene: TRBJ1-4; V gene: TRBV16; D gene: NA; CDR3 protein: CASSQRATNEKLFF; CDR3 DNA: TGTGCCAGCAGCCAACGGGCCACTAATGAAAAACTGTTTTTT